The present TCR beta chain was sequenced within a study of cytomegalovirus exposure and HLA in healthy donors. There are 18 residues in the CDR3. Per the germline V gene, CDR1 is LNHDA and CDR2 is SQIVND (reference sequence). V gave up 9 bases and J gave up 3 bases; unmatched junction bases: 14. Profiling relied on immunoSEQ multiplex PCR, and the TCRdb table lists in-frame clones only, not all of them. The table shows 65,000 or so clones, with around 95% occurring only once. This TCR was sampled from a man in his late teens or twenties in good health and CMV-seropositive. The sequencing input was PBMCs. This sequence joins TRBV19 and TRBJ2-7; 16 nucleotides agree with TRBD2. CDR3 amino acids: CASAQGTSGRANLYEQYF. The CDR3 bases are TGTGCCAGCGCCCAGGGGACTAGCGGGAGGGCTAACCTCTACGAGCAGTACTTC. Using reference TRBV19 and TRBJ2-7 for the parts outside the CDR3, the full variable domain is DGGITQSPKYLFRKEGQNVTLSCEQNLNHDAMYWYRQDPGQGLRLIYYSQIVNDFQKGDIAEGYSVSREKKESFPLTVTSAQKNPTAFYLCASAQGTSGRANLYEQYFGPGTRLTVT.